The text below deals with one TCR beta chain. What it binds is unknown. This entry is derived from a study of CD8 T cells in Susac syndrome. An amount of RNA that ranged from roughly 0.5 to 1 ug was reverse transcribed with random hexamers. Multiplex PCR with immunoSEQ amplified the TCR beta CDR3 across 54 Vbeta and 13 Jbeta. TCRdb re-called the immunoSEQ multiplex PCR reads through MiXCR, storing one row per CDR3 protein. The data contain about 200,000 distinct CDR3 sequences, 95% of them singletons. Study-wide findings and caveats: The study conceded that its TCR sequencing and HLA analysis involved relatively few individuals.

The authors negatively isolated CD8+ and CD4+ T cells and FACS-enriched TEMRA cells. The V and J ends lost 8 bases and 5 bases, in that order; junction bases with no gene match: 6. Germline-derived CDR1 and CDR2 are LNHNV and YYDKDF (reference sequence). This CDR3 is built from 13 residues. The sequence was collected from a human donor in good health. The chain combines TRBV15 with TRBJ2-7; 10 positions match TRBD1. Sequences were obtained from CD4+ T cells from PBMCs. The CDR3 bases are TGTGCCACCCGGACAGGGGGTTTCCACGAGCAGTACTTC. Residues: CATRTGGFHEQYF. Based on the CDR3 plus reference TRBV15 and TRBJ2-7, the full variable domain is DAMVIQNPRYQVTQFGKPVTLSCSQTLNHNVMYWYQQKSSQAPKLLFHYYDKDFNNEADTPDNFQSRRPNTSFCFLDIRSPGLGDTAMYLCATRTGGFHEQYFGPGTRLTVT.